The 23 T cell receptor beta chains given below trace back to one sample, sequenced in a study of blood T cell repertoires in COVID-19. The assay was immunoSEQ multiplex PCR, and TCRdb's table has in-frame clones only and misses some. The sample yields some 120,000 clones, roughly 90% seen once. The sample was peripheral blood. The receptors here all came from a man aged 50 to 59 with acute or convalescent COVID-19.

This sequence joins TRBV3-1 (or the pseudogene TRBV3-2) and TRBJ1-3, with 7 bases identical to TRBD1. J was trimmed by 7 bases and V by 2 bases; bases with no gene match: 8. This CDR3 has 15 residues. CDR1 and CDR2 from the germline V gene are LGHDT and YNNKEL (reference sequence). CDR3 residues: CASSQQTGRSNTIYF. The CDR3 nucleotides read TGTGCCAGCAGCCAACAGACAGGGCGGAGTAACACCATATATTTT.

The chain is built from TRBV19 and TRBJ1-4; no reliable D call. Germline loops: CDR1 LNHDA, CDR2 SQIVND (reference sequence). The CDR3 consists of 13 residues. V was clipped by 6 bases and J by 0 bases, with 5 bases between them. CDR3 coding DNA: TGTGCCAGTAGGAGGACAACTAATGAAAAACTGTTTTTT. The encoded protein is CASRRTTNEKLFF.

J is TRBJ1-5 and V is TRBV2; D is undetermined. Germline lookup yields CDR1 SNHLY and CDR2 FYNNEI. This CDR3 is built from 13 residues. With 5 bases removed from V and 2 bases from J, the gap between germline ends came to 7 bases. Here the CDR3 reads CASSQSGNQPQHF. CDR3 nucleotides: TGTGCCAGCAGTCAATCAGGCAATCAGCCCCAGCATTTT.

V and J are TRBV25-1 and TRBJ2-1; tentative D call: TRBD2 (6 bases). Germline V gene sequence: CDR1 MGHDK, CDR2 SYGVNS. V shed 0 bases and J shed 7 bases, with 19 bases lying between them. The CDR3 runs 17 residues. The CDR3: CASSEYFSGRLENEQFF. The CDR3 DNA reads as TGTGCCAGCAGTGAATATTTTTCCGGGAGATTGGAAAATGAGCAGTTCTTC.

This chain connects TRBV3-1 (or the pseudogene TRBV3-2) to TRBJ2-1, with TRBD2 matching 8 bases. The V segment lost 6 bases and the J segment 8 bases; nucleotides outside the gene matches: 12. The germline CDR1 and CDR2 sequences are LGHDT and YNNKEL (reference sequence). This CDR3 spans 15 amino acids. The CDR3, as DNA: TGTGCCAGCAGTACCCGGACTAGCAGCTGGGATGAGCAGTTCTTC. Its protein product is CASSTRTSSWDEQFF.

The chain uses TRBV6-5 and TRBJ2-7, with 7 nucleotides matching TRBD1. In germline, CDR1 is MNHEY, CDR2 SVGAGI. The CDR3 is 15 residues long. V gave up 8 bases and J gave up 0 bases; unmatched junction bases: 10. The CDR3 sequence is CASQTDRMSSYEQYF. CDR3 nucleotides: TGTGCCAGCCAGACGGACAGGATGAGCTCCTACGAGCAGTACTTC.

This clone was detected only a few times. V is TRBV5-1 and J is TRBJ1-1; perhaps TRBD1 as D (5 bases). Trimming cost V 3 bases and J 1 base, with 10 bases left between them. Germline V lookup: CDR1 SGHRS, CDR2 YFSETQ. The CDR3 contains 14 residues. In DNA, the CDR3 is TGCGCCAGCAGCTCGGAGGGGTCGAACACTGAAGCTTTCTTT. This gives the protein CASSSEGSNTEAFF. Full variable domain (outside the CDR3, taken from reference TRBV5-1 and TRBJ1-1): KAGVTQTPRYLIKTRGQQVTLSCSPISGHRSVSWYQQTPGQGLQFLFEYFSETQRNKGNFPGRFSGRQFSNSRSEMNVSTLELGDSALYLCASSSEGSNTEAFFGQGTRLTVV.

CDR3 region: CASSIDLGGPLDTQYF. CDR3 nucleotides: TGTGCCAGTAGTATAGATCTGGGAGGGCCTTTGGATACGCAGTATTTT. The gene calls are TRBV19 and TRBJ2-3; TRBD2 aligns across 7 bases. CDR1 is LNHDA, CDR2 SQIVND, per germline (reference sequence). CDR3 size: 16 residues. Germline trimming cut 0 bases from V and 6 bases from J; bases unmatched to any gene: 9.

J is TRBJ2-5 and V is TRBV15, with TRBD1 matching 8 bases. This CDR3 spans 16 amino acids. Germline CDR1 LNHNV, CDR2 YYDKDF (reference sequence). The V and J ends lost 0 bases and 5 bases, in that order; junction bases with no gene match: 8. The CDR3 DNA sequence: TGTGCCACCAGCAGAGATCTCCGGACAGGGCCCGAGACCCAGTACTTC. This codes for CATSRDLRTGPETQYF. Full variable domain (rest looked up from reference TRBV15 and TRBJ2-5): DAMVIQNPRYQVTQFGKPVTLSCSQTLNHNVMYWYQQKSSQAPKLLFHYYDKDFNNEADTPDNFQSRRPNTSFCFLDIRSPGLGDTAMYLCATSRDLRTGPETQYFGPGTRLLVL.

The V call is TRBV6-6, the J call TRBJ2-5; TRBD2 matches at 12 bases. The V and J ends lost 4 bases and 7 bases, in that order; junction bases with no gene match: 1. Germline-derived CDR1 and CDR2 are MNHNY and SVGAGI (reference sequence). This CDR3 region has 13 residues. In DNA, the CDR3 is TGTGCCAGCAGTTCACTAGCGGGGGGGACCCAGTACTTC. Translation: CASSSLAGGTQYF.

CDR3 residues: CASSEGDSSYNEQFF. The CDR3, as DNA: TGTGCCAGCAGTGAAGGAGACAGCTCCTACAATGAGCAGTTCTTC. The chain recombines TRBV6-4 with TRBJ2-1; the D gene is possibly TRBD1 (5 bases). The CDR3 contains 15 residues. V was pared by 3 bases and J by 0 bases, with 9 bases between. The germline gives CDR1 MRHNA, CDR2 SNTAGT.

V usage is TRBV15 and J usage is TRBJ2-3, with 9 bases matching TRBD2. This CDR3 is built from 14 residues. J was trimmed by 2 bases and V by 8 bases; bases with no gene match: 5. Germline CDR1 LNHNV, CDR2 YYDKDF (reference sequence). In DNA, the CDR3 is TGTGCCACCTCTCTAGCGGGACTCACAGATACGCAGTATTTT. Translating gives CATSLAGLTDTQYF.

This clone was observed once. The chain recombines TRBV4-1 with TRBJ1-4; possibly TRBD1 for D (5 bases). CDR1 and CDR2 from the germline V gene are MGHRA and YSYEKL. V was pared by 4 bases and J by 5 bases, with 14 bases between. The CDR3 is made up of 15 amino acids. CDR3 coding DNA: TGCGCCAGCAGCCTACAGGCGAATTTCAATGAAAAACTGTTTTTT. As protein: CASSLQANFNEKLFF.

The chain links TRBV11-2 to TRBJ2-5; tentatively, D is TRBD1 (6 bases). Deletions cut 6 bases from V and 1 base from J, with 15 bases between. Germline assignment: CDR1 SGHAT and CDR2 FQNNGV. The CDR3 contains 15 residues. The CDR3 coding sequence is TGTGCCAGCAGACTTCACAACAGGGTCCAAGAGACCCAGTACTTC. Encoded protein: CASRLHNRVQETQYF.

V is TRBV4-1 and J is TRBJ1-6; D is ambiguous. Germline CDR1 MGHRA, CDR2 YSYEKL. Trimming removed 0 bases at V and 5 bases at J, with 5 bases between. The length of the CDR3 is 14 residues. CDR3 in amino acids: CASSQERNNSPLHF. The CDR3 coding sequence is TGCGCCAGCAGCCAAGAGCGGAATAATTCACCCCTCCACTTT.

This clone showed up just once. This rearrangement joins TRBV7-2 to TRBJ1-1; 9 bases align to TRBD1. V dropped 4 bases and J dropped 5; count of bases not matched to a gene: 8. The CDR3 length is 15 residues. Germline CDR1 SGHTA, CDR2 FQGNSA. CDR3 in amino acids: CASSSGQGMTTEAFF. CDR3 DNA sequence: TGTGCCAGCAGCTCGGGACAGGGAATGACGACTGAAGCTTTCTTT.

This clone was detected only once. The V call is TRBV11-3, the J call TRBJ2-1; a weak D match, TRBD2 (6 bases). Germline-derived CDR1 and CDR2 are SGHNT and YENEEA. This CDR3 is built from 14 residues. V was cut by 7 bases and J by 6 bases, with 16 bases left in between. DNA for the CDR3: TGTGCCAGCAACCCCGGGACTCCTCTCAATGAGCAGTTCTTC. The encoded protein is CASNPGTPLNEQFF.

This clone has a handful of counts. In nucleotides, the CDR3 is TGTGCCAGCAGCTTAGGGGGACAGGGGATCTCTGGAAACACCATATATTTT. Residues: CASSLGGQGISGNTIYF. The J gene is TRBJ1-3, the V gene TRBV7-2, with TRBD1 matching 10 bases. This CDR3 comprises 17 residues. The ends lost 1 base at V and 0 bases at J; junction bases unmatched: 3. Germline lookup yields CDR1 SGHTA and CDR2 FQGNSA.

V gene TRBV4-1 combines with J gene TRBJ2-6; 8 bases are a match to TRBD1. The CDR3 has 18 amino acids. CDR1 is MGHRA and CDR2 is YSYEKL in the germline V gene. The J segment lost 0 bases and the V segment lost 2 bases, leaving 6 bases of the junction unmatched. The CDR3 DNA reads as TGCGCCAGCAGCCAACCGGGACAGGTTACCTCTGGGGCCAACGTCCTGACTTTC. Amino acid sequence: CASSQPGQVTSGANVLTF.

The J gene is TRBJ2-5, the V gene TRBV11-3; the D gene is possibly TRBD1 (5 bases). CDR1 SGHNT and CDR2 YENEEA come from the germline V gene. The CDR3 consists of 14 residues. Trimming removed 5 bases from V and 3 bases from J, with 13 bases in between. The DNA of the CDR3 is TGTGCCAGCAGCCCCCAGGGTAGGGAAGAGACCCAGTACTTC. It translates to CASSPQGREETQYF.

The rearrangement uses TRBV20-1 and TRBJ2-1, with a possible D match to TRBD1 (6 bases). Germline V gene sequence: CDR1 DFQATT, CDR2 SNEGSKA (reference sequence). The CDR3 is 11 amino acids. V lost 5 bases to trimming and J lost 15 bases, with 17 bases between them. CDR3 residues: CSAQTGSIGFF. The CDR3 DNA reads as TGCAGTGCTCAAACAGGGTCGATAGGGTTCTTC.

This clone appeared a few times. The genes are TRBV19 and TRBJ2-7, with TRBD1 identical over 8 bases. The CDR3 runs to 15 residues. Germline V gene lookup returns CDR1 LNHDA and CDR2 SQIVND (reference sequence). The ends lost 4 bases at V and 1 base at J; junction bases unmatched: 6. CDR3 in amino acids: CASSRGQGGSYEQYF. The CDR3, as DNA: TGTGCCAGTAGTAGAGGACAGGGAGGTTCCTACGAGCAGTACTTC.

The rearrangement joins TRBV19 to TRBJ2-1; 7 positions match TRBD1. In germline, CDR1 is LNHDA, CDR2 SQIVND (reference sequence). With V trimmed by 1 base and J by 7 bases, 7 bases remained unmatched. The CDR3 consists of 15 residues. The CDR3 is CASSIGGGGENEQFF. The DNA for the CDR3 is TGTGCCAGTAGTATAGGAGGGGGCGGAGAAAATGAGCAGTTCTTC.